This TCR beta chain is drawn from a study of regulatory T cells in long-lasting Graves disease. Study-wide results and limits: Persistent patients shared more public clonotypes (2,741) than newly diagnosed patients (approximately 1,000).

With respect to this clonotype: The antigen remains unidentified.

Time point described: persistent/refractory GD, antithyroid drugs over 5 years with positive TRAb. Extracted PBMC RNA gave rise to the TCR library. The length of the CDR3 is 14 residues. CDR1 and CDR2 (germline): MGHRA, YSYEKL. Trimming removed 0 bases from V and 1 base from J, with 6 bases in between. Construction of the TCR beta libraries employed iRepertoire HTBI primers in conjunction with Arm-PCR of CDR3 regions. TCRdb analysed the multiplex PCR reads with MiXCR anew, one entry per CDR3 protein. The data contain more than 650,000 distinct CDR3 sequences, approximately 29% of them singletons. The material sequenced was peripheral blood mononuclear cells (PBMCs), taken when the disease was refractory, from a patient treated with antithyroid drugs. The chain links TRBV4-1 to TRBJ1-2; no firm D call. The sequence was obtained from a female donor with Graves disease. CDR3 nucleotides: TGCGCCAGCAGCCAAGAATCGTTTAACTATGGCTACACCTTC. Encoded protein: CASSQESFNYGYTF.